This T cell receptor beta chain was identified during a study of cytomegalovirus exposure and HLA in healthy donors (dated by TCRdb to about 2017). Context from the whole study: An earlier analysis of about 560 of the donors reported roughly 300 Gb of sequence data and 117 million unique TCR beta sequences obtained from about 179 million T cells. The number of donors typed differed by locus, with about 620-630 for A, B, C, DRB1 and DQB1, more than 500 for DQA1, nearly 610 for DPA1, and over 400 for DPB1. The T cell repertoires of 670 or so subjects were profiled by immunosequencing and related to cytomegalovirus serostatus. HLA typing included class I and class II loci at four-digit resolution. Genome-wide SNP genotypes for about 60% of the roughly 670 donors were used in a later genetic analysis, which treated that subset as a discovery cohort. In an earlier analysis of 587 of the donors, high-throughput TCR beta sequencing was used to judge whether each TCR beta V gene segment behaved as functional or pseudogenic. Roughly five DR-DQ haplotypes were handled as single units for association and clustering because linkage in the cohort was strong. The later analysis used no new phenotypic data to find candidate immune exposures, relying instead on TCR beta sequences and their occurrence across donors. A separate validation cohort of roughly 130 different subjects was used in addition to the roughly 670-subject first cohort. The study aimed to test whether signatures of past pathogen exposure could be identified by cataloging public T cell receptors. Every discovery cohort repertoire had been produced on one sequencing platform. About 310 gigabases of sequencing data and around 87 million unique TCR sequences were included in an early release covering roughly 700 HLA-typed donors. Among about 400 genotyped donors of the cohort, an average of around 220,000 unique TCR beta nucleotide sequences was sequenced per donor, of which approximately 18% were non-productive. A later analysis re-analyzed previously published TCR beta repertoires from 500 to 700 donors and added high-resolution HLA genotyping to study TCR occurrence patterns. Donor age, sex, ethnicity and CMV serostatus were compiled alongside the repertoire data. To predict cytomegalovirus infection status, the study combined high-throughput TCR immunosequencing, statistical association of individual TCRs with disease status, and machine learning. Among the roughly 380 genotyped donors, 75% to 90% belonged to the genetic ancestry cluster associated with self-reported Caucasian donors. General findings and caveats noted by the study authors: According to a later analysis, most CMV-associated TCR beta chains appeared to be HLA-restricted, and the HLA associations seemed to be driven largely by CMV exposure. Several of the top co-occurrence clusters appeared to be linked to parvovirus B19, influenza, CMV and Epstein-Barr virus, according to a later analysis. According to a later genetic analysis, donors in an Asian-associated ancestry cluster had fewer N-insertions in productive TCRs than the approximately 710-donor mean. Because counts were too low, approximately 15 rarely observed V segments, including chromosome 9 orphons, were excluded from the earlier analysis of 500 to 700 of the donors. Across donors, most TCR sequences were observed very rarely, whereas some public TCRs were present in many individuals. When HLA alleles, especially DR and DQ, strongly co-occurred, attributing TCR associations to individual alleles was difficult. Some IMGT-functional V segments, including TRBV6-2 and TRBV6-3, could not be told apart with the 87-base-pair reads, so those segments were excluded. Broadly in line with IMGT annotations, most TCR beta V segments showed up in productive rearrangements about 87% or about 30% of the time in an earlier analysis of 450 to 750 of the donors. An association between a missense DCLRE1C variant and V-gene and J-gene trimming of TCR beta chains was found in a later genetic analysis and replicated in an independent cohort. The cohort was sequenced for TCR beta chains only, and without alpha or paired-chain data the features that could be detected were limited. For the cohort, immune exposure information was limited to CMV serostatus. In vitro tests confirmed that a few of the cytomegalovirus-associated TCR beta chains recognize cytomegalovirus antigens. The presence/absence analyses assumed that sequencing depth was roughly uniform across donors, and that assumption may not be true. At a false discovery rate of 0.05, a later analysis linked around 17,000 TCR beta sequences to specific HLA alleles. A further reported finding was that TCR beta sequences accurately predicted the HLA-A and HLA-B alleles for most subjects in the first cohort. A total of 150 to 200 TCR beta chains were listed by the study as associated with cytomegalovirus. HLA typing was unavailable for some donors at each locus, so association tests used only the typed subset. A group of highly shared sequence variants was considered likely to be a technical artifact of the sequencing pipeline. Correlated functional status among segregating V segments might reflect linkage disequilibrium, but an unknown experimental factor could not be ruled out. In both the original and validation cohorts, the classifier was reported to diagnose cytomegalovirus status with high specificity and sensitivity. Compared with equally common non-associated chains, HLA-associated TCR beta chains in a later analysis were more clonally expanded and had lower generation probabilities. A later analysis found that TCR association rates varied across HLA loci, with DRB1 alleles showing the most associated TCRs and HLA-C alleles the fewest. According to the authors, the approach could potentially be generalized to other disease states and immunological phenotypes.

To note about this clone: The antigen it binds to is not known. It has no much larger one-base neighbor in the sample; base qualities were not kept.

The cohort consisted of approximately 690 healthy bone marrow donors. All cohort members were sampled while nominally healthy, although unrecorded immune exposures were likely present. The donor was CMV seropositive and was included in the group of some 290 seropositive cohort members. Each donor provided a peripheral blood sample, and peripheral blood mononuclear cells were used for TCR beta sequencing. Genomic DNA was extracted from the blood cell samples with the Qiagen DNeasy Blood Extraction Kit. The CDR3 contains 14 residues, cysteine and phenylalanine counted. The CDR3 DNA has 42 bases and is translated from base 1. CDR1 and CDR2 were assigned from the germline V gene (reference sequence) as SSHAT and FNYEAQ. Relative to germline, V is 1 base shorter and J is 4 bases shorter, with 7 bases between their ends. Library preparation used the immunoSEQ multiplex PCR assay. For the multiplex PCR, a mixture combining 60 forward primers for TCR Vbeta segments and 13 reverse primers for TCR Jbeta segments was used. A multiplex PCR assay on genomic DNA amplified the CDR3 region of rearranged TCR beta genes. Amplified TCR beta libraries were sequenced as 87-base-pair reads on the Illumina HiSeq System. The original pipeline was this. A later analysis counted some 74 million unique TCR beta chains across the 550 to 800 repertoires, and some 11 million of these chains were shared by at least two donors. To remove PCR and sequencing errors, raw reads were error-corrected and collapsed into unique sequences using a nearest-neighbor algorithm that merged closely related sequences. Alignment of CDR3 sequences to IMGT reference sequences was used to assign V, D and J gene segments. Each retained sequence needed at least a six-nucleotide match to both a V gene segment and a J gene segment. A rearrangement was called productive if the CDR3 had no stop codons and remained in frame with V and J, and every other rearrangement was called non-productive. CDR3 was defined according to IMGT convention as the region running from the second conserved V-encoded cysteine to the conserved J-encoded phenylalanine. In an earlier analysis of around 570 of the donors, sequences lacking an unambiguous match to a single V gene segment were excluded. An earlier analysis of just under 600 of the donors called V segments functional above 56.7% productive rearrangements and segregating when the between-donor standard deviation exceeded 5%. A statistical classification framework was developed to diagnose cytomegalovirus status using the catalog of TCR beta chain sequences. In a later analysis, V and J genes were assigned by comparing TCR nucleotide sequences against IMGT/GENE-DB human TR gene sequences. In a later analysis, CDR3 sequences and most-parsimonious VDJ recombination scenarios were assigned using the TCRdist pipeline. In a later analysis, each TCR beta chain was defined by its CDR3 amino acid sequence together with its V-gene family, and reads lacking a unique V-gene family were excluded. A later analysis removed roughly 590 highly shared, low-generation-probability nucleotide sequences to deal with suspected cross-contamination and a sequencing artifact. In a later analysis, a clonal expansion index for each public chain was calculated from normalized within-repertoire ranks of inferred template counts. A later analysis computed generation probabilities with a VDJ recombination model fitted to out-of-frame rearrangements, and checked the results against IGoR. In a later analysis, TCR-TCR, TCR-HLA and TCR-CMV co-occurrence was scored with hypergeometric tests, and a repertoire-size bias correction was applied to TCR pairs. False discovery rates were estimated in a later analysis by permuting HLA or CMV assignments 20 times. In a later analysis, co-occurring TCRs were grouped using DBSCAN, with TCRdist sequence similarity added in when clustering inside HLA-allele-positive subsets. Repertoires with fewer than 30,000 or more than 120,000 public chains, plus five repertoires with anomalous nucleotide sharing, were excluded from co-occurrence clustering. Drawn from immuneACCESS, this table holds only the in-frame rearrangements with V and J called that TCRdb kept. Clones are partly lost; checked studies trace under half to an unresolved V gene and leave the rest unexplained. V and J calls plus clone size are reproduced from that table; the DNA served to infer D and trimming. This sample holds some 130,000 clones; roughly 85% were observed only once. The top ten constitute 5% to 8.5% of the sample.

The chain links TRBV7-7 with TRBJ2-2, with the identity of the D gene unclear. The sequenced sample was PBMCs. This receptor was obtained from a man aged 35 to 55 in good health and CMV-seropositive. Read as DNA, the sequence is TGTGCCAGCAGCTTAGAACAGTCCACCGGGGAGCTGTTTTTT. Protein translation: CASSLEQSTGELFF.